This entry concerns a single T cell receptor beta chain. What it binds is not known. Method: immunoSEQ multiplex PCR; TCRdb's copy keeps in-frame clones and lacks some. The sample includes roughly 30,000 clones, roughly 80% of them seen just once. These data are taken from a study of OX40 agonist ivuxolimab in advanced cancers. At the level of the study: Males comprised roughly four fifths of the group, whose mean age was about 61 years (range roughly 20 to 90). There were three patients with partial responses, one having hepatocellular carcinoma and two cutaneous melanoma.

The study's findings and limits: There was clonal expansion of CD4+ and CD8+ blood T cells by week 6 at 0.1 to 3.0 mg/kg.

The V gene's germline CDR1 is SEHNR and CDR2 FQNEAQ (reference sequence). This CDR3 comprises 13 residues. V lost 5 bases, J lost 6 bases, and 14 bases lay in between. The specimen was CD4+ or CD8+ T cells sorted from blood, collected in a trial of the OX40 agonist ivuxolimab. The source of this sequence is an adult with an advanced solid tumor such as melanoma, head and neck, liver or kidney cancer. This chain joins TRBV7-9 and TRBJ2-7; D is uncertain. The CDR3 DNA follows: TGTGCCAGCAGCCCAAGTTCCTCTGGCGAGCAGTACTTC. It is translated as CASSPSSSGEQYF.